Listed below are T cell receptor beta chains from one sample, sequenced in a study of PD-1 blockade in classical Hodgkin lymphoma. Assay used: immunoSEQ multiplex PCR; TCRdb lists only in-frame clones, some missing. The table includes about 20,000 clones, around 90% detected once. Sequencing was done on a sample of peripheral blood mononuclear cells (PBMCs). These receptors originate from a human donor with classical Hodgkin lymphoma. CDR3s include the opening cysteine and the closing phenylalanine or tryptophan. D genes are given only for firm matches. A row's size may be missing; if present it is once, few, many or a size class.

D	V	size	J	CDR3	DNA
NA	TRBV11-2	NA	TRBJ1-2	CASSSLRGRNYGYTF	TGTGCCAGCAGCTCCCTTAGAGGGCGGAACTATGGCTACACCTTC
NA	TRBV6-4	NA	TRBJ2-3	CASSEKGSTDTQYF	TGTGCCAGCAGTGAAAAAGGTAGCACAGATACGCAGTATTTT
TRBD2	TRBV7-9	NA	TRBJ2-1	CASSPLGGRGYEQFF	TGTGCCAGCAGCCCTTTGGGCGGGAGAGGATATGAGCAGTTCTTC
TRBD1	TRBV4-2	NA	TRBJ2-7	CASSQDRGTGSYEQYF	TGTGCCAGCAGCCAAGATCGCGGGACAGGGTCCTACGAGCAGTACTTC
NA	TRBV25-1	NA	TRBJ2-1	CASSGLGNEQFF	TGTGCCAGCAGTGGACTAGGGAATGAGCAGTTCTTC
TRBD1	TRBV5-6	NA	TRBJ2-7	CASSLWAGGPSYEQYF	TGTGCCAGCAGCTTGTGGGCAGGGGGCCCGTCCTACGAGCAGTACTTC
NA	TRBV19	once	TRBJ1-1	CASSIGNTEAFF	TGTGCCAGTAGTATAGGGAACACTGAAGCTTTCTTT
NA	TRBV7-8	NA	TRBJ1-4	CASSLASGRTNEKLFF	TGTGCCAGCAGCTTAGCTTCAGGTCGAACTAATGAAAAACTGTTTTTT
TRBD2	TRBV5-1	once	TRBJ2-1	CASSLATSGSSNEQFF	TGCGCCAGCAGCTTGGCGACTAGCGGGAGCTCCAATGAGCAGTTCTTC
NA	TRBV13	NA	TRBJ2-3	CASSLQYDTQYF	TGTGCCAGCAGCTTACAGTATGATACGCAGTATTTT
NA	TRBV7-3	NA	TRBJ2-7	CASSLNGAGAYEQYF	TGTGCCAGCAGCTTAAACGGGGCAGGGGCCTACGAGCAGTACTTC
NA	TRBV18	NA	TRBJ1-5	CASSPGEGQPQHF	TGTGCCAGCTCACCAGGGGAAGGTCAGCCCCAGCATTTT
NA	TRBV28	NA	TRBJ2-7	CASSFLWRERSYEQYF	TGTGCCAGCAGTTTTTTGTGGCGGGAAAGGTCCTACGAGCAGTACTTC
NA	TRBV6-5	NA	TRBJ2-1	CASSVYEQFF	TGTGCCAGCTCAGTATATGAGCAGTTCTTC
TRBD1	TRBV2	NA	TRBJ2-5	CASSPMTGGKTQYF	TGTGCCAGCAGTCCTATGACAGGGGGCAAGACCCAGTACTTC
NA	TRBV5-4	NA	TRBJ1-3	CASSLAGAGNTIYF	TGTGCCAGCAGCTTGGCTGGGGCTGGAAACACCATATATTTT
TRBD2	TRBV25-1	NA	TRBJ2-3	CASSESPGLAATDTQYF	TGTGCCAGCAGTGAATCCCCAGGACTAGCGGCCACAGATACGCAGTATTTT
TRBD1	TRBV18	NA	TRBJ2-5	CASSPGTAFQETQYF	TGTGCCAGCTCACCCGGGACAGCCTTCCAAGAGACCCAGTACTTC
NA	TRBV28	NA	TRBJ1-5	CASSLRQGNQPQHF	TGTGCCAGCAGTTTACGGCAGGGCAATCAGCCCCAGCATTTT
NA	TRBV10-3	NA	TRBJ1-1	CAISESRNTEAFF	TGTGCCATCAGTGAGTCGAGAAACACTGAAGCTTTCTTT
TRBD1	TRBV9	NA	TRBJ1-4	CASSVRGDRGELFF	TGTGCCAGCAGCGTCAGGGGGGACAGGGGAGAACTGTTTTTT